The 20 T cell receptor beta chains below were found in one sample sequenced in a study of PD-L1 blockade in urothelial cancer. Time point denoted: pretreatment peripheral blood. Sequenced by immunoSEQ multiplex PCR; TCRdb stores in-frame clones only, minus some. The sample lists tens of thousands of clones; around four fifths were seen once. This sample comprised PBMCs, obtained around atezolizumab (anti-PD-L1) treatment. These receptors all come from a man older than 75 with urothelial cancer.

The rearrangement uses TRBV19 and TRBJ2-7; D may be TRBD1 (6 bases). Germline CDR1 is LNHDA and CDR2 is SQIVND (reference sequence). This CDR3 region has 16 residues. V shed 5 bases and J shed 0 bases, with 17 bases lying between them. CDR3 sequence reads: CASSGPTGKSSYEQYF. DNA of the CDR3: TGTGCCAGTAGTGGACCAACAGGGAAAAGCTCCTACGAGCAGTACTTC. The variable domain in full, completed from reference TRBV19 and TRBJ2-7, reads DGGITQSPKYLFRKEGQNVTLSCEQNLNHDAMYWYRQDPGQGLRLIYYSQIVNDFQKGDIAEGYSVSREKKESFPLTVTSAQKNPTAFYLCASSGPTGKSSYEQYFGPGTRLTVT.

The genes are TRBV11-3 and TRBJ2-1; weak D call: TRBD2 (6 bases). The germline V gene encodes CDR1 SGHNT and CDR2 YENEEA. This CDR3 has 15 residues. Trimming removed 1 base at V and 3 bases at J, with 10 bases between. DNA for the CDR3: TGTGCCAGCAGCTTAGTGCCGGGGGACTACAATGAGCAGTTCTTC. Its translation: CASSLVPGDYNEQFF.

This rearrangement joins TRBV30 to TRBJ2-4; a possible D gene is TRBD2 (6 bases). V was shortened by 0 bases and J by 9 bases, with 12 bases between the two germline ends. The CDR3 sequence is 13 residues long. Germline V CDR1 and CDR2: GTSNPN, SVGIG (reference sequence). CDR3 residues: CAWSVLDGGIQYF. As DNA, the CDR3 is TGTGCCTGGAGTGTACTCGACGGGGGCATTCAGTACTTC.

This chain connects TRBV19 to TRBJ2-5, with D possibly being TRBD1 (5 bases). Trimming left V 3 bases short and J 1 base short, with 15 bases between. This CDR3 has 16 amino acids. Germline V gene sequence: CDR1 LNHDA, CDR2 SQIVND (reference sequence). This CDR3 reads CASSIPGPPLQETQYF. The CDR3 nucleotides are TGTGCCAGTAGTATCCCAGGGCCTCCACTCCAAGAGACCCAGTACTTC.

This clone was observed a single time. The chain links TRBV7-2 to TRBJ2-2; tentative D call: TRBD2 (5 bases). Trimming took 2 bases from V and 0 from J, leaving 7 bases between them. CDR3 length: 15 amino acids. The germline CDR1 and CDR2 sequences are SGHTA and FQGNSA. The CDR3 region is CASSLTRANTGELFF. CDR3 DNA: TGTGCCAGCAGCTTAACGCGGGCGAACACCGGGGAGCTGTTTTTT. The full variable domain, with the rest looked up from reference TRBV7-2 and TRBJ2-2, is GAGVSQSPSNKVTEKGKDVELRCDPISGHTALYWYRQSLGQGLEFLIYFQGNSAPDKSGLPSDRFSAERTGGSVSTLTIQRTQQEDSAVYLCASSLTRANTGELFFGEGSRLTVL.

V gene TRBV5-4 combines with J gene TRBJ2-2; D uncertain. Germline-derived CDR1 and CDR2 are SGHNT and YYREEE (reference sequence). The CDR3 has 15 amino acids. Trimming took 2 bases from V and 2 from J, leaving 10 bases between them. CDR3 sequence (DNA): TGTGCCAGCAGCTTTGGGCAAGACAACACCGGGGAGCTGTTTTTT. This gives the protein CASSFGQDNTGELFF.

This clone was observed a handful of times. This sequence joins TRBV7-6 and TRBJ2-7; tentative D call: TRBD2 (5 bases). This CDR3 is 15 amino acids long. V shed 0 bases and J shed 6 bases, with 15 bases lying between them. Germline-derived CDR1 and CDR2 are SGHVS and FNYEAQ. The CDR3 coding sequence is TGTGCCAGCAGCTTAGCTCAAAGAGGGCCCGGCGAGCAGTACTTC. Translating it yields CASSLAQRGPGEQYF.

The chain combines TRBV7-9 with TRBJ2-3; 14 bases agree with TRBD2. V was pared by 6 bases and J by 6 bases, with 5 bases of the junction left unmatched. The CDR3 spans 15 residues. Germline CDR1 SEHNR, CDR2 FQNEAQ (reference sequence). CDR3 DNA: TGTGCCAGCAGACCAAGGACTAGCGGGAGGGATACGCAGTATTTT. It is translated as CASRPRTSGRDTQYF.

J is TRBJ2-1 and V is TRBV27, with 7 bases fitting TRBD2. The CDR3 runs to 17 residues. The junction had 18 bases not matched to a gene; V was cut back by 6 bases and J by 7 bases. CDR1 is MNHEY, CDR2 SMNVEV, per germline (reference sequence). DNA of the CDR3: TGTGCCAGCAGCTTGGGGAGGGGAGTCCTCCCCGGGAATGAGCAGTTCTTC. It codes for CASSLGRGVLPGNEQFF.

This chain uses TRBV5-4 with TRBJ2-7, with TRBD2 matching 9 bases. The CDR3 covers 15 residues. Germline loops: CDR1 SGHNT, CDR2 YYREEE (reference sequence). Trimming at V came to 1 base and at J to 8 bases, leaving 10 bases not matched to a gene. This CDR3 reads CASSLLAGGPGKQYF. DNA of the CDR3: TGTGCCAGCAGCTTGCTGGCGGGAGGGCCTGGTAAGCAGTACTTC.

This rearrangement joins TRBV27 to TRBJ2-1; perhaps TRBD2 as D (5 bases). Trimming removed 4 bases at V and 3 bases at J, with 13 bases between. This CDR3 region has 15 residues. The germline CDR1 and CDR2 sequences are MNHEY and SMNVEV (reference sequence). CDR3 coding DNA: TGTGCCAGCAGTTCCGGGGAAAGCAACTACAATGAGCAGTTCTTC. This translates into CASSSGESNYNEQFF.

J is TRBJ1-4 and V is TRBV5-1, with 7 positions matching TRBD1. The germline gives CDR1 SGHRS, CDR2 YFSETQ. The CDR3 has 14 residues. J was trimmed by 4 bases and V by 2 bases; bases with no gene match: 2. This CDR3 reads CASSFAGGNEKLFF. The CDR3 coding sequence is TGCGCCAGCAGCTTTGCAGGGGGTAATGAAAAACTGTTTTTT.

This sequence joins TRBV5-4 and TRBJ2-2, with 10 bases identical to TRBD2. V gave up 2 bases and J gave up 0 bases; unmatched junction bases: 1. CDR1 and CDR2 from the germline V gene are SGHNT and YYREEE (reference sequence). The CDR3 has 16 residues. CDR3 amino acids: CASSLGLAANTGELFF. CDR3 sequence (DNA): TGTGCCAGCAGCTTAGGACTAGCGGCGAACACCGGGGAGCTGTTTTTT. Based on the CDR3 plus reference TRBV5-4 and TRBJ2-2, the full variable domain is ETGVTQSPTHLIKTRGQQVTLRCSSQSGHNTVSWYQQALGQGPQFIFQYYREEENGRGNFPPRFSGLQFPNYSSELNVNALELDDSALYLCASSLGLAANTGELFFGEGSRLTVL.

V and J are TRBV6-5 and TRBJ2-5; 12 bases fit TRBD1. CDR3 size: 16 residues. Unmatched junction bases numbered 5, after V lost 2 bases and J lost 4 bases. Germline V gives CDR1 MNHEY, CDR2 SVGAGI. Here the CDR3 reads CASSYGTGGYRETQYF. The CDR3 DNA sequence: TGTGCCAGCAGTTACGGGACAGGGGGCTATAGAGAGACCCAGTACTTC.

The rearrangement uses TRBV4-2 and TRBJ2-2; 11 nucleotides match TRBD1. The CDR3 spans 19 residues. Germline CDR1 is LGHNA and CDR2 is YNFKEQ. With V trimmed by 5 bases and J by 0 bases, 11 bases remained unmatched. The DNA of the CDR3 is TGTGCCAGCAGCGTACTAGGACAGGGGGCCCTCGCGAACACCGGGGAGCTGTTTTTT. This sequence encodes CASSVLGQGALANTGELFF.

The chain couples TRBV9 to TRBJ2-5; 7 positions match TRBD2. The CDR3 runs to 16 residues. In germline, CDR1 is SGDLS, CDR2 YYNGEE. After removal of 2 bases from V and 3 bases from J, the junction contained 10 bases not matched to a gene. CDR3: CASSVVPGGREETQYF. In nucleotides, the CDR3 is TGTGCCAGCAGCGTTGTTCCGGGGGGAAGAGAAGAGACCCAGTACTTC.

This clone was counted once. Written as DNA, the CDR3 is TGTGCCAGTAGATTGACTAGCGGGACCAAAGTCTCCTACGAGCAGTACTTC. This gives the protein CASRLTSGTKVSYEQYF. The rearrangement links TRBV19 to TRBJ2-7, with 11 positions matching TRBD2. The germline CDR1 and CDR2 sequences are LNHDA and SQIVND (reference sequence). The CDR3 is 17 residues long. V lost 6 bases and J lost 0; bases outside the gene matches: 10.

The chain recombines TRBV30 with TRBJ1-3; D is possibly TRBD1 (6 bases). V lost 3 bases to trimming and J lost 1 base, with 10 bases between them. Germline CDR1 and CDR2: GTSNPN and SVGIG (reference sequence). The CDR3 has 14 amino acids. CDR3 bases: TGTGCCTGGAGGCGAACAGGGTCTGGAAACACCATATATTTT. Protein product: CAWRRTGSGNTIYF.

The chain employs TRBV5-4 and TRBJ2-7; TRBD1 matches 10 bases. The CDR3 is 14 amino acids. With V trimmed by 6 bases and J by 6 bases, 9 bases remained unmatched. Germline loops: CDR1 SGHNT, CDR2 YYREEE (reference sequence). The CDR3 spells CASNRQGAFREQYF. The CDR3 DNA is TGTGCCAGCAACCGACAGGGGGCGTTCCGCGAGCAGTACTTC.

The J gene is TRBJ1-2, the V gene TRBV5-1; TRBD1 might be the D (6 bases). Germline CDR1 is SGHRS and CDR2 is YFSETQ. V lost 3 bases and J lost 4, with 10 bases in between. The CDR3 has 13 amino acids. CDR3 nucleotides: TGCGCCAGCAGCTCAGGGGCTTTCTATGGCTACACCTTC. It is translated as CASSSGAFYGYTF.